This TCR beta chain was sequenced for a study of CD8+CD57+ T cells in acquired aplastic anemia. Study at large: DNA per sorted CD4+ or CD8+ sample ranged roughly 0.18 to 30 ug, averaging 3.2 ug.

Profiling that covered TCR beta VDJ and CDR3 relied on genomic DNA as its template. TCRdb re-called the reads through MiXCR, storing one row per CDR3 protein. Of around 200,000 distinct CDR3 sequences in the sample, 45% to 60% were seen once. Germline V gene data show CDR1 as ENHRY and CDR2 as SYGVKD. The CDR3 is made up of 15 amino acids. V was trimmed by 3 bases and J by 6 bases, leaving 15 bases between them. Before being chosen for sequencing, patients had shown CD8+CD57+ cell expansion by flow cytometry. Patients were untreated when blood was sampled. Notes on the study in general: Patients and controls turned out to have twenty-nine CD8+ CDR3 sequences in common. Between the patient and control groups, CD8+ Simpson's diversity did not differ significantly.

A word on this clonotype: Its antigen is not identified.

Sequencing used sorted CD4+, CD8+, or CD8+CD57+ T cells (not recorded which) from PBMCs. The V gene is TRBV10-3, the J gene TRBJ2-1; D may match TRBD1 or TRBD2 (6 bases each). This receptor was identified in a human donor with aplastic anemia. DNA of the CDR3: TGTGCCATCAGTGAAGTGACTAAGGGGGGCAATGAGCAGTTCTTC. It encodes CAISEVTKGGNEQFF.